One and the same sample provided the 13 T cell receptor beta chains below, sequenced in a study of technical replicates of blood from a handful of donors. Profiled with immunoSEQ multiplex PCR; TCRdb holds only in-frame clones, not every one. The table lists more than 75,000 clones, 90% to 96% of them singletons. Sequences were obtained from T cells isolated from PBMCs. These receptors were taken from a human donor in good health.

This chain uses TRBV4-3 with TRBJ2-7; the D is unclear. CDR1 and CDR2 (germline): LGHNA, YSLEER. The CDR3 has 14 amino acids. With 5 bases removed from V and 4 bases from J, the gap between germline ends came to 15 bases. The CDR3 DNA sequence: TGCGCCAGCAGCGAAGGGTCTGATCTATACGAGCAGTACTTC. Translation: CASSEGSDLYEQYF.

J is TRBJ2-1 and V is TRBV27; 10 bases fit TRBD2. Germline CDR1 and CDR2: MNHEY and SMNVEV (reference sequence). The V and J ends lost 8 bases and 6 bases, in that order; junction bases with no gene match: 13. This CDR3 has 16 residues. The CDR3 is CASVLLASGRINEQFF. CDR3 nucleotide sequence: TGTGCCAGCGTCCTTCTGGCTAGCGGGAGAATCAATGAGCAGTTCTTC.

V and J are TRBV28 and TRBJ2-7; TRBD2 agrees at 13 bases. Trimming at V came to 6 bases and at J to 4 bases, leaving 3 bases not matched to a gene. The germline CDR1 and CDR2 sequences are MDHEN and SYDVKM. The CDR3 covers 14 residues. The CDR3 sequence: CASRRLAGGYEQYF. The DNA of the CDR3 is TGTGCCAGCAGGCGACTAGCGGGAGGATACGAGCAGTACTTC.

The CDR3 is CASRGGWWTGELFF. CDR3 DNA: TGTGCCAGCAGGGGGGGGTGGTGGACCGGGGAGCTGTTTTTT. The V gene is TRBV27, the J gene TRBJ2-2, with 7 bases identical to TRBD2. Trimming at V came to 6 bases and at J to 5 bases, leaving 6 bases not matched to a gene. Per germline, CDR1 MNHEY and CDR2 SMNVEV (reference sequence). This CDR3 has 14 amino acids.

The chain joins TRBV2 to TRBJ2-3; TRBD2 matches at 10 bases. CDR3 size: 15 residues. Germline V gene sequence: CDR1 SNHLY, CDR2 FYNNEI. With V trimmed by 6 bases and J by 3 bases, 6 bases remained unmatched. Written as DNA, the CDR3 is TGTGCCAGCAGCGGTAGCGGGAGGATTACAGATACGCAGTATTTT. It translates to CASSGSGRITDTQYF.

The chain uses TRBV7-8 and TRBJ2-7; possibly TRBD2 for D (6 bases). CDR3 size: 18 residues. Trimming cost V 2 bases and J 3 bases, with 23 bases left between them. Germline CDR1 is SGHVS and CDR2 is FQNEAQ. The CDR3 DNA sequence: TGTGCCAGCAGCTTAAGCTCGGACGGGAGAAACGGAGGCTACGAGCAGTACTTC. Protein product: CASSLSSDGRNGGYEQYF.

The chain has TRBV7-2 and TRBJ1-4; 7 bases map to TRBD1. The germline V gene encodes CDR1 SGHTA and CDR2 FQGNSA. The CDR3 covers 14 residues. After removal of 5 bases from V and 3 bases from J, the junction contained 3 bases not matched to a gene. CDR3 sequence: CASSAGTANEKLFF. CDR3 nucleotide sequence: TGTGCCAGCAGCGCCGGGACAGCTAATGAAAAACTGTTTTTT. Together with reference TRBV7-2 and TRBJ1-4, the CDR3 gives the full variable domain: GAGVSQSPSNKVTEKGKDVELRCDPISGHTALYWYRQSLGQGLEFLIYFQGNSAPDKSGLPSDRFSAERTGGSVSTLTIQRTQQEDSAVYLCASSAGTANEKLFFGSGTQLSVL.

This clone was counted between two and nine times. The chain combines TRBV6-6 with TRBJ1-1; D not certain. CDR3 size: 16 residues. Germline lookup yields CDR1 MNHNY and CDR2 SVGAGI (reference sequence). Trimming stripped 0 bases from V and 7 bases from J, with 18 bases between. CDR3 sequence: CASSYSPKGPGSEAFF. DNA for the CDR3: TGTGCCAGCAGTTACTCTCCCAAGGGCCCCGGGAGTGAAGCTTTCTTT.

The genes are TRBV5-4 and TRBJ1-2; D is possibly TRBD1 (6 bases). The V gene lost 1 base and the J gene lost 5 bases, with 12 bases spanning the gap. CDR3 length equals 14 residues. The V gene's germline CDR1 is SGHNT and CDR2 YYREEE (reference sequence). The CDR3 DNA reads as TGTGCCAGCAGCTTGCTACAGGGAAAGTATGGCTACACCTTC. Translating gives CASSLLQGKYGYTF.

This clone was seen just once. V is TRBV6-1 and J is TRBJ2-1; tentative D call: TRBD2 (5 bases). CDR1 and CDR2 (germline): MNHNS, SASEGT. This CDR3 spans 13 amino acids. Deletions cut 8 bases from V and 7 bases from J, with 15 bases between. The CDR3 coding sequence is TGTGCCAGCTTAAGGCAAGCGGAGAATGAGCAGTTCTTC. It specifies CASLRQAENEQFF.

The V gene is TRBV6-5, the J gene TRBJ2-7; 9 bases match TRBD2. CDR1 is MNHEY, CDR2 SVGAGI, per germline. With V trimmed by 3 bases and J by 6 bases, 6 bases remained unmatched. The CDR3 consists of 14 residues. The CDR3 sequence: CASSYQREVGEQYF. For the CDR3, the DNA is TGTGCCAGCAGTTATCAGCGGGAGGTGGGCGAGCAGTACTTC.

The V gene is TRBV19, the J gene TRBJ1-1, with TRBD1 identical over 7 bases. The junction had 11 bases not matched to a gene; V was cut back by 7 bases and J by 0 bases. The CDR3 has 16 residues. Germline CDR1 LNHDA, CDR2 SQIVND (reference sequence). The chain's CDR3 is CASTPQGGGLNTEAFF. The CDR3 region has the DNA TGTGCCAGTACCCCCCAGGGGGGTGGCTTGAACACTGAAGCTTTCTTT.

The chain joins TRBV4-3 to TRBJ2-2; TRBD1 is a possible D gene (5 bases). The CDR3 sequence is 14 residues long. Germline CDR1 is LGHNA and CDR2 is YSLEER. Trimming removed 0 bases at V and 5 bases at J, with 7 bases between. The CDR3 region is CASSQDQGTGELFF. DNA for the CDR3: TGCGCCAGCAGCCAAGATCAGGGAACCGGGGAGCTGTTTTTT.